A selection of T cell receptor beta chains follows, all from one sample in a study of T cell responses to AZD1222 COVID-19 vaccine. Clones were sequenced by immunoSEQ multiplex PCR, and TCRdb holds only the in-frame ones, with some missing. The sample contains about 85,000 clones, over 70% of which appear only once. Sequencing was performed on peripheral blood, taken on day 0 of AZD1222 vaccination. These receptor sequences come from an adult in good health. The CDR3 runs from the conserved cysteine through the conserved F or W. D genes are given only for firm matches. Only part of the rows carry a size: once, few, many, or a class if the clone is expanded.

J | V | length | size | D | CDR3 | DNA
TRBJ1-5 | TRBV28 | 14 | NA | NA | CASSPQQGFQPQHF | TGTGCCAGCAGTCCTCAGCAGGGTTTTCAGCCCCAGCATTTT
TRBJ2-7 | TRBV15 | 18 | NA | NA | CATSRGSVNINGVYEQYF | TGTGCCACCAGCAGAGGGTCCGTCAACATCAACGGGGTCTACGAGCAGTACTTC
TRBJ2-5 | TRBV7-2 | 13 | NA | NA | CASSPKVLETQYF | TGTGCCAGCAGTCCCAAAGTGTTAGAGACCCAGTACTTC
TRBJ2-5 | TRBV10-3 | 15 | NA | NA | CATQGGTGFGETQYF | TGTGCCACCCAAGGGGGGACTGGATTTGGGGAGACCCAGTACTTC
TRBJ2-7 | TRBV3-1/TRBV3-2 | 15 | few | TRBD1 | CASSLRQGGSYEQYF | TGTGCCAGCAGCCTCCGACAGGGGGGATCCTACGAGCAGTACTTC
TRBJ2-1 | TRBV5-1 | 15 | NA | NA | CASSRRRGTYNEQFF | TGCGCCAGCAGCCGCCGGAGAGGTACCTACAATGAGCAGTTCTTC
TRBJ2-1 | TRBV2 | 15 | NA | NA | CASSPDRGSYNEQFF | TGTGCCAGCAGTCCAGACCGCGGCTCCTACAATGAGCAGTTCTTC
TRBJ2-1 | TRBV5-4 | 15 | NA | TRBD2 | CASSFVGGPGNEQFF | TGTGCCAGCAGCTTTGTGGGAGGGCCGGGTAATGAGCAGTTCTTC
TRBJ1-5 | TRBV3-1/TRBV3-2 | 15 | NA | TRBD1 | CASSQDHTGAPPQHF | TGTGCCAGCAGCCAAGATCATACAGGGGCGCCGCCCCAGCATTTT
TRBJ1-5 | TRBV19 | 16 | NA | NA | CASSATTGYSNQPQHF | TGTGCCAGTAGTGCAACCACAGGGTATAGCAATCAGCCCCAGCATTTT
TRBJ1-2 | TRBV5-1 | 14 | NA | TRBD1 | CASSLEGTGEGYTF | TGCGCCAGCAGCTTGGAGGGGACAGGGGAGGGCTACACCTTC
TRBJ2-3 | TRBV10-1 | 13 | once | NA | CASSEGGTDTQYF | TGCGCCAGCAGTGAAGGGGGTACAGATACGCAGTATTTT
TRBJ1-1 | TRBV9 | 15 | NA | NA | CASSVEGNPNTEAFF | TGTGCCAGCAGCGTAGAAGGGAACCCAAACACTGAAGCTTTCTTT
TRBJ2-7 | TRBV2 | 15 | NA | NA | CASSERGINFYEQYF | TGTGCCAGCAGTGAGCGCGGGATCAACTTCTACGAGCAGTACTTC
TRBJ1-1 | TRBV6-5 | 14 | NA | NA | CASSYPARNTEAFF | TGTGCCAGCAGTTACCCCGCCCGGAACACTGAAGCTTTCTTT
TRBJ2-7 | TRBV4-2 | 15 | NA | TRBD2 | CASSQVVGLAGVQYF | TGTGCCAGCAGCCAAGTTGTTGGGCTAGCGGGAGTGCAGTACTTC
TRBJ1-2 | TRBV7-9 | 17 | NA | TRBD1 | CASSFSSGQGANYGYTF | TGTGCCAGCAGCTTTTCCTCGGGACAGGGGGCTAACTATGGCTACACCTTC
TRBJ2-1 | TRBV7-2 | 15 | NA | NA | CASSFGGVLYNEQFF | TGTGCCAGCAGCTTTGGGGGAGTGCTTTACAATGAGCAGTTCTTC
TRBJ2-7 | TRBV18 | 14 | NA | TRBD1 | CASSPGTGSYEQYF | TGTGCCAGCTCACCGGGGACAGGATCCTACGAGCAGTACTTC
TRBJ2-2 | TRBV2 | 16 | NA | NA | CASRPDLTGNTGELFF | TGTGCCAGCAGACCGGATCTGACGGGGAACACCGGGGAGCTGTTTTTT
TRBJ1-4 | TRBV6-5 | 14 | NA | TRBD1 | CASSLAGGAGKLFF | TGTGCCAGCAGTTTGGCAGGGGGTGCCGGGAAACTGTTTTTT
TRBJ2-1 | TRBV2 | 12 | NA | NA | CASTLHGNEQFF | TGTGCCAGCACTTTGCATGGCAATGAGCAGTTCTTC
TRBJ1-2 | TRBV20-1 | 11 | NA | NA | CTSPEVDGYTF | TGCACCAGCCCGGAGGTCGATGGCTACACCTTC
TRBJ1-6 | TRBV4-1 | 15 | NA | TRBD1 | CASSQEVGQARSLHF | TGCGCCAGCAGCCAAGAAGTAGGACAGGCCAGATCCCTCCACTTT
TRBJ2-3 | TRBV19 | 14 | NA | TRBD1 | CASRGDRERDTQYF | TGTGCCAGCAGGGGGGACAGGGAAAGGGATACGCAGTATTTT
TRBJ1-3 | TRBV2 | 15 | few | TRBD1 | CASSELGTAGNTIYF | TGTGCCAGCAGTGAACTGGGGACAGCTGGAAACACCATATATTTT
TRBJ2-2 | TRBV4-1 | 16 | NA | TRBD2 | CASSQLAGGVTGELFF | TGCGCCAGCAGCCAGCTAGCGGGAGGGGTCACCGGGGAGCTGTTTTTT
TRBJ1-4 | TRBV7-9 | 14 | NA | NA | CASSLDGGREKLFF | TGTGCCAGCAGCTTAGACGGGGGCCGGGAAAAACTGTTTTTT
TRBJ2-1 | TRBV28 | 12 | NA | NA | CASSRLEKEKFF | TGTGCCAGCAGTAGACTAGAAAAAGAGAAGTTCTTC
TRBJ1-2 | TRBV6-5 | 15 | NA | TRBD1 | CASRRTGVEVYGYTF | TGTGCCAGCAGGAGGACAGGGGTAGAGGTCTATGGCTACACCTTC
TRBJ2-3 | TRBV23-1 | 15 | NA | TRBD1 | CASSQSVGTVDTQYF | TGCGCCAGCAGTCAATCCGTGGGGACAGTCGATACGCAGTATTTT
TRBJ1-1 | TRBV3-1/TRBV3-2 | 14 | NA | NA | CASSQVGSDTEAFF | TGTGCCAGCAGCCAAGTAGGGAGTGACACTGAAGCTTTCTTT
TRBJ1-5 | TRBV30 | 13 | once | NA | CAWSNGGNQPQHF | TGTGCCTGGAGTAACGGCGGAAATCAGCCCCAGCATTTT
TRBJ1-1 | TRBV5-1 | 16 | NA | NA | CASSSLRTAMNTEAFF | TGCGCCAGCAGCTCTCTCCGGACAGCGATGAACACTGAAGCTTTCTTT
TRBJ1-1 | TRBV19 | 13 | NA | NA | CASSIVGDTEAFF | TGTGCCAGTAGTATAGTAGGGGACACTGAAGCTTTCTTT
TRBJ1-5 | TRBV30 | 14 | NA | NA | CAWSQAGGNQPQHF | TGTGCCTGGAGTCAGGCAGGGGGCAATCAGCCCCAGCATTTT
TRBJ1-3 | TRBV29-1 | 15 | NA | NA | CSVEDWNPGGNTIYF | TGCAGCGTTGAAGACTGGAACCCAGGAGGAAACACCATATATTTT
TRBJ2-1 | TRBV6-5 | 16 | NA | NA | CASSWASGSSYNEQFF | TGTGCCAGCAGTTGGGCGAGCGGCAGCTCCTACAATGAGCAGTTCTTC
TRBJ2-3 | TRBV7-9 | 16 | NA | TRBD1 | CASSLGDRGGTDTQYF | TGTGCCAGCAGCTTAGGGGACAGGGGCGGCACAGATACGCAGTATTTT
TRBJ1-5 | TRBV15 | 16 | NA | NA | CATSRDRGYSNQPQHF | TGTGCCACCAGCAGAGATCGAGGTTATAGCAATCAGCCCCAGCATTTT
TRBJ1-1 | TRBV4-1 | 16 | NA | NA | CASSQDLSLANTEAFF | TGCGCCAGCAGCCAAGATCTGTCCCTCGCGAACACTGAAGCTTTCTTT
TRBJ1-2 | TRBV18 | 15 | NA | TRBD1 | CASSPGQGRGYGYTF | TGTGCCAGCTCACCGGGACAGGGTCGGGGCTATGGCTACACCTTC
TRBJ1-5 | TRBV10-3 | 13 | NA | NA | CAISKATGQPQHF | TGTGCCATCAGTAAGGCTACTGGCCAGCCCCAGCATTTT
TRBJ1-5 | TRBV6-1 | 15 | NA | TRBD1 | CASSEEGAGNQPQHF | TGTGCCAGCAGTGAGGAGGGGGCTGGGAATCAGCCCCAGCATTTT
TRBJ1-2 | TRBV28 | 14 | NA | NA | CASSFRGLNYGYTF | TGTGCCAGCAGTTTCAGGGGACTTAACTATGGCTACACCTTC